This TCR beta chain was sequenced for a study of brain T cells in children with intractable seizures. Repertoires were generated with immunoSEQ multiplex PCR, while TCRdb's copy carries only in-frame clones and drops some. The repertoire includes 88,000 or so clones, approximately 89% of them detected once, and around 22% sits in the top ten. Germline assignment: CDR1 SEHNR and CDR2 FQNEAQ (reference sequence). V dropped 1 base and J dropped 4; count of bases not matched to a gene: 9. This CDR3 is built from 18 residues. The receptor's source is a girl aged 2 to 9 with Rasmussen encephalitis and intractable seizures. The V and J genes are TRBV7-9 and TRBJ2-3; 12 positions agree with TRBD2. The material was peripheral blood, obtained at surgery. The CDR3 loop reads CASSLGRASGGAADTQYF. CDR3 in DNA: TGTGCCAGCAGCTTAGGTCGGGCTAGCGGGGGGGCCGCAGATACGCAGTATTTT.